Here is one TCR beta chain with its context. Per the study methods: Amplification of reference gene primers was used by the study to estimate nucleated cell counts. The assay was immunoSEQ multiplex PCR, and TCRdb's table has in-frame clones only and misses some. That table supplies the V and J calls and clone size; D and trimming were determined from the DNA. This sample has some 700,000 clones, with over 80% found just once. This record comes from a study of blood T cell repertoires in COVID-19. About the research overall: Samples representing acute and convalescent COVID-19 were sourced from the United States, Italy and Spain. PBMCs, B-cell-depleted T cells, or T cells were the source of the cDNA or gDNA that made up the material.

Deletions cut 0 bases from V and 3 bases from J, with 20 bases between. In germline, CDR1 is LGHNT, CDR2 FRNRAP. The CDR3 totals 18 residues. Sequencing input: peripheral blood. The TCR sequence derives from a woman aged 18-35 years with acute or convalescent COVID-19. The rearrangement uses TRBV12-5 and TRBJ1-2, with a tentative D call TRBD1 (6 bases). The chain's CDR3 is CASGLVPDSLLSYYGYTF. The CDR3, as DNA: TGTGCTAGTGGTTTGGTCCCGGACAGCCTTCTCTCTTACTATGGCTACACCTTC.